Following are 5 T cell receptor beta chains from one sample sequenced in a study of T cell responses to AZD1222 COVID-19 vaccine. Libraries were prepared by immunoSEQ multiplex PCR; TCRdb keeps only in-frame clonotypes and omits some of them. The sample includes some 190,000 clones, 85% to 95% of them seen just once. The sequencing used peripheral blood, collected on day 0 of AZD1222 vaccination. Receptor source: an adult in good health.

The V call is TRBV9, the J call TRBJ1-3; no definite D call. Germline-derived CDR1 and CDR2 are SGDLS and YYNGEE. The CDR3 consists of 17 residues. The V gene lost 3 bases and the J gene lost 0 bases, with 16 bases spanning the gap. CDR3 bases: TGTGCCAGCAGCGCGAGCGCCAAAACCTTCTCTGGAAACACCATATATTTT. Protein sequence: CASSASAKTFSGNTIYF.

This clone has just a few counts. V gene TRBV3-1 (or the pseudogene TRBV3-2) combines with J gene TRBJ1-2, with D perhaps matching TRBD1 (5 bases). From germline, CDR1 is LGHDT and CDR2 YNNKEL (reference sequence). The CDR3 sequence is 15 residues long. The V end lost 0 bases, the J end lost 8 bases, and 16 bases lay between the germline ends. CDR3 sequence reads: CASSQDPGGVVGYTF. Here the CDR3 DNA reads TGTGCCAGCAGCCAAGATCCGGGAGGGGTAGTAGGCTACACCTTC.

The chain links TRBV6-5 to TRBJ2-7, with 11 bases lining up with TRBD2. From germline, CDR1 is MNHEY and CDR2 SVGAGI. Losses at the gene ends were 0 bases for V and 7 bases for J; bases not matched to a gene: 8. The CDR3 has 16 residues. CDR3: CASSYSVAGGSGEQYF. The CDR3 region has the DNA TGTGCCAGCAGTTACTCGGTAGCGGGGGGGTCCGGAGAGCAGTACTTC.

This chain uses TRBV2 with TRBJ1-1; D is unresolved. The germline V gene has CDR1 SNHLY and CDR2 FYNNEI. The CDR3 extends over 12 amino acids. Trimming took off 4 bases at V and 5 bases at J, with 8 bases between the two ends. CDR3 amino acids: CASSAVGTEAFF. CDR3 DNA sequence: TGTGCCAGCAGTGCCGTAGGGACTGAAGCTTTCTTT.

CDR3 in amino acids: CASSKAGAGTQYF. DNA of the CDR3: TGTGCCAGCAGCAAGGCCGGTGCGGGGACCCAGTACTTC. The V gene is TRBV11-3, the J gene TRBJ2-5; D is perhaps TRBD2 (5 bases). This CDR3 spans 13 amino acids. The V end was cut by 5 bases, the J end by 7 bases, with 14 bases between. Germline values: CDR1 SGHNT, CDR2 YENEEA.